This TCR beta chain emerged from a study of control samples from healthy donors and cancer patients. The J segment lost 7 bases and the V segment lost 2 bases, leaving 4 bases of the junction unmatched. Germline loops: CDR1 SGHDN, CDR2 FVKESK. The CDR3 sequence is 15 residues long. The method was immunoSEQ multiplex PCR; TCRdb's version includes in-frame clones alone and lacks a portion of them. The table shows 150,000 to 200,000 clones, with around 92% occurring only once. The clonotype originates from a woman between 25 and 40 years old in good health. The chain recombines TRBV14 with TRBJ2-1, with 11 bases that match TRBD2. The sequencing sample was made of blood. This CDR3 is CASSQTSGGRNEQFF. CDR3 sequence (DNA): TGTGCCAGCAGCCAAACTAGCGGGGGCCGAAATGAGCAGTTCTTC. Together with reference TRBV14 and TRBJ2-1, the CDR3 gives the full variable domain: EAGVTQFPSHSVIEKGQTVTLRCDPISGHDNLYWYRRVMGKEIKFLLHFVKESKQDESGMPNNRFLAERTGGTYSTLKVQPAELEDSGVYFCASSQTSGGRNEQFFGPGTRLTVL.